The entry below gives a single TCR beta chain sequence along with its context. The sample originates from a study of control samples from healthy donors and cancer patients. V shed 2 bases and J 0 bases; nucleotides not matched to a gene: 6. The CDR3 runs to 16 residues. Germline V gene sequence: CDR1 MNHEY, CDR2 SVGEGT. TCRdb's table, derived via immunoSEQ multiplex PCR, lists solely in-frame clones and lacks some. The sample consists of about 130,000 clones, 75% to 95% of them appearing once. The TCR was taken from a man between 35 and 55 years old in good health. The chain couples TRBV6-2 or TRBV6-3 to TRBJ1-1; 7 bases fit TRBD1. Sequencing was carried out using blood. CDR3 sequence (DNA): TGTGCCAGCAGTTACGACAGGGCTGGCATGAACACTGAAGCTTTCTTT. Its translation: CASSYDRAGMNTEAFF.